The sequence of this T cell receptor (beta chain) was determined in a study of shared clonotypes between healthy human individuals. The assay was run at deep level. Every subset's genomic DNA went evenly onto several immunoSEQ plates. The data were produced by immunoSEQ multiplex PCR, yet TCRdb's version contains in-frame clones alone and is incomplete. Altogether hundreds of thousands of clones are present, 74% being singletons, with the ten largest covering over 1.5%. V shed 3 bases and J shed 0 bases, with 15 bases lying between them. Germline CDR1 reads MDHEN; CDR2 reads SYDVKM. The CDR3 spans 17 residues. Regarding this clone: Its antigen is unknown.

General study findings and limits: Larger richness was generally estimated for naive than memory subsets. Sampling included only blood; tissue repertoires likely differ.

The rearrangement joins TRBV28 to TRBJ2-4; perhaps TRBD1 as D (5 bases). The sample comprised memory CD4+ T cells sorted from blood. Indicated subset: CD45RA-negative fraction. This clonotype was obtained from a woman aged 30 to 39 in good health. CDR3 DNA sequence: TGTGCCAGCAGTTTCATAAGACAGTACCTAGCCAAAAACATTCAGTACTTC. It encodes CASSFIRQYLAKNIQYF.